These 20 T cell receptor beta chains originate from one sample sequenced in a study of control samples from healthy donors and cancer patients. Clones were sequenced by immunoSEQ multiplex PCR, and TCRdb holds only the in-frame ones, with some missing. Altogether some 120,000 clones are present, around 87% being singletons, with the ten largest covering 8% to 9%. Sequencing was performed on blood. The receptors were gathered from a middle-aged man in good health.

The chain combines TRBV7-6 with TRBJ1-1; D gene unclear. Germline values: CDR1 SGHVS, CDR2 FNYEAQ. CDR3 size: 15 residues. Trimming pared 5 bases from V and 1 base from J, leaving 14 bases between. The CDR3: CASSSQMGGNTEAFF. Here the CDR3 DNA reads TGTGCCAGCAGCAGCCAAATGGGAGGGAACACTGAAGCTTTCTTT.

This chain uses TRBV11-3 with TRBJ1-1; no firm D call. The CDR3 length is 15 residues. V lost 1 base and J lost 2, with 11 bases in between. Germline lookup yields CDR1 SGHNT and CDR2 YENEEA. The DNA of the CDR3 is TGTGCCAGCAGCTTAGGGGCCCCGATAAACACTGAAGCTTTCTTT. Translated, it gives CASSLGAPINTEAFF.

J is TRBJ1-2 and V is TRBV5-1; 10 bases are a match to TRBD1. The junction had 4 bases not matched to a gene; V was cut back by 5 bases and J by 0 bases. This CDR3 is built from 15 residues. Germline-derived CDR1 and CDR2 are SGHRS and YFSETQ. The CDR3 coding sequence is TGCGCCAGCAGGATTGGGACAGGGGCTAACTATGGCTACACCTTC. It specifies CASRIGTGANYGYTF.

The V call is TRBV7-2, the J call TRBJ2-1, with TRBD1 matching 8 bases. CDR1 and CDR2 from the germline V gene are SGHTA and FQGNSA. The CDR3 consists of 15 residues. J lost 7 bases, V lost 2 bases, and 7 bases had no gene match. The CDR3 DNA reads TGTGCCAGCAGCTTAATCCCAGGGGGCAGGAATGAGCAGTTCTTC. This codes for CASSLIPGGRNEQFF.

This clone occurred once. The chain couples TRBV4-1 to TRBJ1-2; D uncertain. The V and J ends lost 0 bases and 4 bases respectively, with 12 bases between them. The CDR3 totals 15 residues. CDR1 and CDR2 from the germline V gene are MGHRA and YSYEKL. This chain's CDR3 is CASSQEAGFGYGYTF. CDR3 DNA: TGCGCCAGCAGCCAAGAGGCGGGGTTCGGCTATGGCTACACCTTC.

The count of this clone is one. The chain links TRBV27 to TRBJ1-5; 7 nucleotides align to TRBD1. The germline V gene has CDR1 MNHEY and CDR2 SMNVEV (reference sequence). This CDR3 contains 13 residues. V shed 10 bases, J shed 4 bases, and the junction held 7 bases outside the gene matches. CDR3 sequence (DNA): TGTGCCATCCGGGACAGTTTAAATCAGCCCCAGCATTTT. Its protein is CAIRDSLNQPQHF.

The sample holds one count of this clone. The V and J genes are TRBV6-1 and TRBJ2-5; a weak D match, TRBD1 (5 bases). Per germline, CDR1 MNHNS and CDR2 SASEGT. Between the trimmed V and J ends, which lost 2 bases and 4 bases, there was a span of 8 bases. The CDR3 spans 13 residues. The CDR3 reads CASSERGLETQYF. The CDR3 DNA reads as TGTGCCAGCAGTGAAAGGGGCCTAGAGACCCAGTACTTC.

This CDR3 reads CASSQDHNRATEAFF. For the CDR3, the DNA is TGCGCCAGCAGCCAAGATCACAACCGGGCAACTGAAGCTTTCTTT. This rearrangement joins TRBV4-3 to TRBJ1-1; no clear D gene. V lost 0 bases to trimming and J lost 5 bases, with 13 bases between them. The CDR3 consists of 15 residues. Germline V gives CDR1 LGHNA, CDR2 YSLEER.

J is TRBJ2-3 and V is TRBV24-1; TRBD2 aligns across 11 bases. Germline V gives CDR1 KGHDR, CDR2 SFDVKD. The CDR3 contains 17 residues. Germline trimming cut 4 bases from V and 0 bases from J; bases unmatched to any gene: 5. The CDR3 DNA follows: TGTGCCACCAGTGACCCTCTAGCGGGGGGAAGCACAGATACGCAGTATTTT. Translated: CATSDPLAGGSTDTQYF.

The chain joins TRBV18 to TRBJ2-1; TRBD2 is a possible D gene (5 bases). This CDR3 has 14 residues. The V gene's germline CDR1 is KGHSH and CDR2 LQKENI. V was cut by 3 bases and J by 8 bases, with 14 bases left in between. The CDR3 region is CASSPQRGRDEQFF. The CDR3 DNA sequence: TGTGCCAGCTCACCTCAACGGGGTCGCGATGAGCAGTTCTTC.

This chain joins TRBV2 and TRBJ1-6, with TRBD1 matching 8 bases. This CDR3 contains 17 residues. Germline V lookup: CDR1 SNHLY, CDR2 FYNNEI. Unmatched junction bases numbered 14, after V lost 4 bases and J lost 9 bases. The CDR3 loop reads CASSAPFTDRAGSPLHF. CDR3 DNA: TGTGCCAGCAGTGCTCCTTTTACGGACAGGGCGGGTTCACCCCTCCACTTT.

The chain links TRBV2 to TRBJ1-1, with 11 bases identical to TRBD1. The CDR3 has 14 residues. The junction had 3 bases not matched to a gene; V was cut back by 6 bases and J by 3 bases. The germline V gene has CDR1 SNHLY and CDR2 FYNNEI. The DNA of the CDR3 is TGTGCCAGCAGCGGGGACAGGGGGTACACTGAAGCTTTCTTT. It is translated as CASSGDRGYTEAFF.

Concerning this clone: A much larger clone differs by one base, so this may be a read error. At the DNA level, this CDR3 is encoded by other sequences in the same sample as well. Here the CDR3 reads CSVAAGGIGSPLHF. CDR3 nucleotides: TGCAGCGTGGCCGCAGGGGGTATAGGCTCACCCCTCCACTTT. The chain carries TRBV29-1 and TRBJ1-6; 7 bases align to TRBD1. The CDR3 runs 14 residues. CDR1 and CDR2 from the germline V gene are SQVTM and ANQGSEA. Germline trimming cut 6 bases from V and 10 bases from J; bases unmatched to any gene: 12.

J is TRBJ2-2 and V is TRBV15, with TRBD2 matching over 10 bases. Trimming at V came to 3 bases and at J to 5 bases, leaving 15 bases not matched to a gene. Germline CDR1 and CDR2: LNHNV and YYDKDF (reference sequence). The CDR3 covers 19 residues. CDR3 DNA: TGTGCCACCAGCAGTCCCGGGGCTAGCGGGGGACCTGAAACCGGGGAGCTGTTTTTT. It encodes CATSSPGASGGPETGELFF.

This chain links TRBV3-1 (or the pseudogene TRBV3-2) with TRBJ2-5, with TRBD1 matching 7 bases. The V gene's germline CDR1 is LGHDT and CDR2 YNNKEL (reference sequence). V lost 1 base to trimming and J lost 2 bases; unmatched junction nucleotides: 4. This CDR3 comprises 15 residues. CDR3 coding DNA: TGTGCCAGCAGCCAAGCCCCGACAGGGCAAGAGACCCAGTACTTC. It is translated as CASSQAPTGQETQYF.

The CDR3 protein is CASSLNRGFYNEQFF. The CDR3 region has the DNA TGTGCCAGCAGCTTGAACCGGGGCTTTTACAATGAGCAGTTCTTC. The chain couples TRBV7-3 to TRBJ2-1; either TRBD1 or TRBD2 may supply D (5 bases each). Trimming pared 3 bases from V and 4 bases from J, leaving 13 bases between. Germline CDR1 is SGHTA and CDR2 is FQGTGA. There are 15 residues in the CDR3.

The V and J genes are TRBV18 and TRBJ2-7; TRBD1 agrees at 9 bases. Losses at the gene ends were 3 bases for V and 1 base for J; bases not matched to a gene: 7. Germline CDR1 is KGHSH and CDR2 is LQKENI. The CDR3 is made up of 16 amino acids. This CDR3 is CASSPGGQGLSYEQYF. The CDR3 region has the DNA TGTGCCAGCTCACCTGGGGGACAGGGCCTTTCCTACGAGCAGTACTTC. The whole variable domain, remainder taken from reference TRBV18 and TRBJ2-7, is NAGVMQNPRHLVRRRGQEARLRCSPMKGHSHVYWYRQLPEEGLKFMVYLQKENIIDESGMPKERFSAEFPKEGPSILRIQQVVRGDSAAYFCASSPGGQGLSYEQYFGPGTRLTVT.

The DNA for the CDR3 is TGTGCCAGCAGCCCCGACAGGGTTCGGGTGCGTGCTGGTTTGATCAAGACTGAAGCTTTCTTT. Amino acids: CASSPDRVRVRAGLIKTEAFF. The chain joins TRBV6-2 or TRBV6-3 to TRBJ1-1; 7 nucleotides align to TRBD1. The CDR3 is 21 amino acids. V gave up 6 bases and J gave up 5 bases; unmatched junction bases: 30. Germline CDR1 MNHEY, CDR2 SVGEGT.

This chain links TRBV4-2 with TRBJ1-5; D remains unclear. Germline V CDR1 and CDR2: LGHNA, YNFKEQ. The CDR3 spans 13 residues. Trimming stripped 2 bases from V and 7 bases from J, with 9 bases between. DNA of the CDR3: TGTGCCAGCAGCCAATTTCCGGGGCAGCCCCAGCATTTT. This codes for CASSQFPGQPQHF.

The J gene is TRBJ1-4, the V gene TRBV7-7, with D tentatively TRBD1 (5 bases). The germline V gene has CDR1 SSHAT and CDR2 FNYEAQ (reference sequence). V was cut by 1 base and J by 5 bases, with 14 bases left in between. The CDR3 extends over 16 amino acids. CDR3 in amino acids: CASSLGSGAGNEKLFF. CDR3 coding DNA: TGTGCCAGCAGCTTAGGTAGCGGGGCAGGGAATGAAAAACTGTTTTTT.